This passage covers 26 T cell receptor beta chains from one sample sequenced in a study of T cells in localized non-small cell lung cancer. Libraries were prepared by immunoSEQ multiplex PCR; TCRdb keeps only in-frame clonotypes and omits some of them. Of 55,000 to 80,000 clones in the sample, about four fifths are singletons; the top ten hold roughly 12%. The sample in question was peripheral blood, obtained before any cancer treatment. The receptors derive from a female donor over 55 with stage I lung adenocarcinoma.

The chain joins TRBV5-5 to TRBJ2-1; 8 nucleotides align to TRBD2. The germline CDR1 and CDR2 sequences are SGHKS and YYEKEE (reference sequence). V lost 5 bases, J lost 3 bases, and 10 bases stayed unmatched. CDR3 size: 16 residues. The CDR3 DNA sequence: TGTGCCAGCAGTAATATGACTAGCGTCTTCTACAATGAGCAGTTCTTC. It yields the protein CASSNMTSVFYNEQFF.

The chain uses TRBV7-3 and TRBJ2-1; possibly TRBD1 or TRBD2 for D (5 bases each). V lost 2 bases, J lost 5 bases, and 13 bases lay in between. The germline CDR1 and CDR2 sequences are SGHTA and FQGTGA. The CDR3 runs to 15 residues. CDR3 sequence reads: CASSLGLGRHNEQFF. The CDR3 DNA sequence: TGTGCCAGCAGCTTAGGATTGGGACGACACAATGAGCAGTTCTTC.

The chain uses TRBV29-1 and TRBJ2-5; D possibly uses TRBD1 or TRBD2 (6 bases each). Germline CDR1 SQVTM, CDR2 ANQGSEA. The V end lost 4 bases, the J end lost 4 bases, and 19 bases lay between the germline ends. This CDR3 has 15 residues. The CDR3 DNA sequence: TGCAGCGTTGTGGTTAGGGGGGCAAAGGGAGAGACCCAGTACTTC. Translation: CSVVVRGAKGETQYF.

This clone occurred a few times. The CDR3, as DNA: TGTGCCAGCAGCTACCGGAGAGATGAAGCTTTCTTT. Translation gives CASSYRRDEAFF. The rearrangement uses TRBV7-9 and TRBJ1-1, with unresolved D. Trimming removed 4 bases at V and 7 bases at J, with 10 bases between. From germline, CDR1 is SEHNR and CDR2 FQNEAQ (reference sequence). The length of the CDR3 is 12 residues.

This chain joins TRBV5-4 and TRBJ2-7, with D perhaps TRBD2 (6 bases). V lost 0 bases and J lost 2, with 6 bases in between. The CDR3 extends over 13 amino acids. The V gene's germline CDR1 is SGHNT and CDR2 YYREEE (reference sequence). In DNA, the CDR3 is TGTGCCAGCAGCTTGGGCGGGACCTACGAGCAGTACTTC. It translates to CASSLGGTYEQYF.

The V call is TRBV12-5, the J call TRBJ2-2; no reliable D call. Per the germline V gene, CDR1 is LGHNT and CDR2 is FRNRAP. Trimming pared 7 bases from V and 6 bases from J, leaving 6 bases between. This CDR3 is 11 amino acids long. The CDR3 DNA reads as TGTGCTAGTGCTCAAGCCGGGGAGCTGTTTTTT. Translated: CASAQAGELFF.

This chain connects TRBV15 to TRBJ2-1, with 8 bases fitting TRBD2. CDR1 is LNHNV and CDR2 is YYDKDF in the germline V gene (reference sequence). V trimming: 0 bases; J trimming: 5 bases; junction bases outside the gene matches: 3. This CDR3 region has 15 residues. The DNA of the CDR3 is TGTGCCACCAGCAGAGAGCGGGGGGCAAACAATGAGCAGTTCTTC. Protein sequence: CATSRERGANNEQFF.

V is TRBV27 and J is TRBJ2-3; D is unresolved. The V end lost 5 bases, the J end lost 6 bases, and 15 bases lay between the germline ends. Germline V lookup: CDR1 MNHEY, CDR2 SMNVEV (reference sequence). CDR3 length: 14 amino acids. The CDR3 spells CASSSLRFRDTQYF. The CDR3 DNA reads TGTGCCAGCAGTAGTTTGCGGTTCAGGGATACGCAGTATTTT.

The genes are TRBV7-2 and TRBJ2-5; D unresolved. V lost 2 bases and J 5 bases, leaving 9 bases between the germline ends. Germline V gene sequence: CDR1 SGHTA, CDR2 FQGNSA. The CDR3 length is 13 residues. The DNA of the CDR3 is TGTGCCAGCAGCTTATCTCCCACGGAGACCCAGTACTTC. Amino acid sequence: CASSLSPTETQYF.

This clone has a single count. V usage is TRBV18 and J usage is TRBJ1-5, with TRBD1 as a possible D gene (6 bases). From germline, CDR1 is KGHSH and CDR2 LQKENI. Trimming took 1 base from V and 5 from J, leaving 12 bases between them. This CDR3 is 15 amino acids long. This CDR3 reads CASSPLGGRDQPQHF. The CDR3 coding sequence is TGTGCCAGCTCACCACTGGGGGGGCGGGATCAGCCCCAGCATTTT.

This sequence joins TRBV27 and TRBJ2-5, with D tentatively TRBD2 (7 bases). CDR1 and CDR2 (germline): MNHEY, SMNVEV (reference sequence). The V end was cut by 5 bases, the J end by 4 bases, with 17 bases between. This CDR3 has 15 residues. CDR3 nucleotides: TGTGCCAGCAGTGACCTTAGGGGGGGGATAGAGACCCAGTACTTC. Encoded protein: CASSDLRGGIETQYF.

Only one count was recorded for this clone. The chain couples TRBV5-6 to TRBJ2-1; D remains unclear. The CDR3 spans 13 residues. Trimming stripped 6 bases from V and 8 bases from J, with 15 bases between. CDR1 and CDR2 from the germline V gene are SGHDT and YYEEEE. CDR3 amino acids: CASTVPLIDEQFF. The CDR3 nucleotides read TGTGCCAGCACCGTACCGTTAATAGATGAGCAGTTCTTC.

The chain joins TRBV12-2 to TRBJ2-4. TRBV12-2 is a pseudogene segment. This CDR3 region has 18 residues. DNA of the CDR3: TGTGCAAGTCGCGGCCGCTGTTGCGCAATCCTAGCCAAAAACATTCAGTACTTC. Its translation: CASRGRCCAILAKNIQYF.

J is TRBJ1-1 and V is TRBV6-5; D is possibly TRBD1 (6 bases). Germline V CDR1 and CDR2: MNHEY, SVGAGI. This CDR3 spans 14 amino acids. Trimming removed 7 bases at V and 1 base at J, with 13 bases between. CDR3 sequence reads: CASTSPTGNTEAFF. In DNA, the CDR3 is TGTGCCAGCACCTCACCGACAGGGAACACTGAAGCTTTCTTT.

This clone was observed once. CDR3: CASSQVGGSYEQYF. DNA for the CDR3: TGTGCCAGCAGCCAAGTCGGGGGGTCCTACGAGCAGTACTTC. V and J are TRBV4-2 and TRBJ2-7, with 7 bases lining up with TRBD2. Germline V gene data show CDR1 as LGHNA and CDR2 as YNFKEQ. This CDR3 is 14 amino acids long. Unmatched junction bases numbered 1, after V lost 1 base and J lost 1 base.

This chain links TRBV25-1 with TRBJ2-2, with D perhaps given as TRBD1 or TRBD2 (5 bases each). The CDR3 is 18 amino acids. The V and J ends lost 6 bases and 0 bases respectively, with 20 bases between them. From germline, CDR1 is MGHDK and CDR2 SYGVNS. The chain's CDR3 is CASSTRPGRIANTGELFF. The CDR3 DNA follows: TGTGCCAGCAGCACAAGACCGGGACGGATAGCGAACACCGGGGAGCTGTTTTTT.

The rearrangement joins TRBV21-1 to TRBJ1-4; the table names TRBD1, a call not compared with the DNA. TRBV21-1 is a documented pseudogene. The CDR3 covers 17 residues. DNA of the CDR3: TGTGCCAGCAGCAAAGGGGTCTCGCAGGTAGCTAATGAAAAACTGTTTTTT. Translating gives CASSKGVSQVANEKLFF.

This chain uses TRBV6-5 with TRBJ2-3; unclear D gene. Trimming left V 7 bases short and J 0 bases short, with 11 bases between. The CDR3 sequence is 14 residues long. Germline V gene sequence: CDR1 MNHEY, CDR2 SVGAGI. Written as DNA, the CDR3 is TGTGCCAGCAAGTATGGGATTAGCACAGATACGCAGTATTTT. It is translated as CASKYGISTDTQYF.

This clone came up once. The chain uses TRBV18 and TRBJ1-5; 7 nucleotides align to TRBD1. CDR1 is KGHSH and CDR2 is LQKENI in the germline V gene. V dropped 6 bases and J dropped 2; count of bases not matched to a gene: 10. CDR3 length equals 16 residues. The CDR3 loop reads CASSPRQGGGNQPQHF. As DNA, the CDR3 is TGTGCCAGCTCGCCTCGACAGGGAGGTGGCAATCAGCCCCAGCATTTT.

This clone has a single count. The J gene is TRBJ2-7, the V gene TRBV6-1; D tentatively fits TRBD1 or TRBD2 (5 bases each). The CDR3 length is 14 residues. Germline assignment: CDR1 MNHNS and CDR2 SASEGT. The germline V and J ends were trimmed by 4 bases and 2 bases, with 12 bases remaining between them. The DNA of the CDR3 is TGTGCCAGCAGTGCCTATCAGGGACCCTACGAGCAGTACTTC. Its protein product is CASSAYQGPYEQYF.

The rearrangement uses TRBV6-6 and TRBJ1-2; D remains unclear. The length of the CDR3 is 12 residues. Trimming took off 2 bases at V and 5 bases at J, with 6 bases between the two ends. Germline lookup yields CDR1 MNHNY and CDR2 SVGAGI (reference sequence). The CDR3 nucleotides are TGTGCCAGCAGTTACAGGGCGTATGGCTACACCTTC. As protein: CASSYRAYGYTF.

The CDR3 sequence is CASSFGQGAGGNTIYF. The CDR3 coding sequence is TGTGCCAGCAGCTTCGGACAGGGGGCAGGTGGAAACACCATATATTTT. V is TRBV7-8 and J is TRBJ1-3, with TRBD1 matching over 11 bases. The CDR3 has 16 residues. Trimming at V came to 3 bases and at J to 3 bases, leaving 4 bases not matched to a gene. The germline V gene has CDR1 SGHVS and CDR2 FQNEAQ.

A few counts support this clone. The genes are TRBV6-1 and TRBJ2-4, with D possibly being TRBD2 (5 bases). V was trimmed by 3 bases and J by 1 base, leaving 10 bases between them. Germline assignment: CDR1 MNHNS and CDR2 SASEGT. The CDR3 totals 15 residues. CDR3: CASSEREWAKNIQYF. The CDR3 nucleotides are TGTGCCAGCAGTGAGAGGGAATGGGCCAAAAACATTCAGTACTTC.

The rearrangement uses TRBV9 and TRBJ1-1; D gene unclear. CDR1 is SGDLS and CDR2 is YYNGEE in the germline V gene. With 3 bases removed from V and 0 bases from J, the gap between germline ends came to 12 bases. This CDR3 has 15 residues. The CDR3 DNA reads TGTGCCAGCAGCGGAATCGCGGGCATGAACACTGAAGCTTTCTTT. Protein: CASSGIAGMNTEAFF.

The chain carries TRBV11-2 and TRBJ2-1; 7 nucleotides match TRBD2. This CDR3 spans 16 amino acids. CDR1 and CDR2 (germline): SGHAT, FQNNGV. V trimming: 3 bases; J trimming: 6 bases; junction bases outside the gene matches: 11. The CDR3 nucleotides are TGTGCCAGCAGCTTGGATACTAGCGTGGCCCTCAATGAGCAGTTCTTC. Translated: CASSLDTSVALNEQFF. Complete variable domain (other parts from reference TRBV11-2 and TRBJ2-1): EAGVAQSPRYKIIEKRQSVAFWCNPISGHATLYWYQQILGQGPKLLIQFQNNGVVDDSQLPKDRFSAERLKGVDSTLKIQPAKLEDSAVYLCASSLDTSVALNEQFFGPGTRLTVL.

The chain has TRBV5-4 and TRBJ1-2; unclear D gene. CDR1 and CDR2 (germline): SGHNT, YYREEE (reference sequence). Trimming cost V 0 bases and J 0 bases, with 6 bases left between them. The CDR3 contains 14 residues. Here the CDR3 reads CASSLEITNYGYTF. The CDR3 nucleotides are TGTGCCAGCAGCTTGGAAATTACTAACTATGGCTACACCTTC.